These 10 T cell receptor beta chains were all obtained from the same sample, sequenced in a study of cytomegalovirus exposure and HLA in healthy donors (dated by TCRdb to about 2017). Library generation was performed with the immunoSEQ multiplex PCR assay. The multiplex PCR relied on a mix of 60 forward primers for TCR Vbeta segments and 13 reverse primers for TCR Jbeta segments. The clones in this table, taken by TCRdb from immuneACCESS, are in-frame only. Not every clone is retained; where verified, under half of the shortfall comes from an unresolved V gene, and the cause of the rest is unknown. Per the sample table, the count is fewer than 60,000 clones. 12% of the sample is taken by the ten largest. The sequencing sample was made of PBMCs. All receptors derive from a woman aged 25 to 39 in good health and CMV-seropositive.

The chain has TRBV2 and TRBJ1-5, with unresolved D. V shed 5 bases and J shed 6 bases, with 5 bases lying between them. This CDR3 contains 11 residues. The germline V gene encodes CDR1 SNHLY and CDR2 FYNNEI. CDR3 loop: CASSSGQPQHF. CDR3 in DNA: TGTGCCAGCAGTTCGGGTCAGCCCCAGCATTTT.

V is TRBV7-9 and J is TRBJ2-7, with 7 bases matching TRBD1. The CDR3 is 15 amino acids. Germline values: CDR1 SEHNR, CDR2 FQNEAQ (reference sequence). Trimming at V came to 4 bases and at J to 0 bases, leaving 6 bases not matched to a gene. As DNA, the CDR3 is TGTGCCAGCAGCTCCGGGACAGCTTTCTCCTACGAGCAGTACTTC. This translates into CASSSGTAFSYEQYF.

The genes are TRBV6-6 and TRBJ1-5, with TRBD1 as a possible D gene (5 bases). CDR3 length equals 14 residues. Trimming stripped 3 bases from V and 2 bases from J, with 8 bases between. The germline gives CDR1 MNHNY, CDR2 SVGAGI (reference sequence). The CDR3: CASSYSGGNQPQHF. CDR3 DNA sequence: TGTGCCAGCAGTTATTCGGGGGGCAATCAGCCCCAGCATTTT.

The chain combines TRBV4-1 with TRBJ1-1; 7 bases align to TRBD1. V was clipped by 2 bases and J by 11 bases; unmatched bases: 11. The CDR3 contains 14 residues. The germline CDR1 and CDR2 sequences are MGHRA and YSYEKL. The CDR3 nucleotides are TGCGCCAGCAGCCAACCCGGGACAGATTTACGGGCTTTCTTT. Its protein is CASSQPGTDLRAFF.

The genes are TRBV6-5 and TRBJ2-7; 11 positions agree with TRBD2. The CDR3 length is 15 residues. Germline V lookup: CDR1 MNHEY, CDR2 SVGAGI. The trim removed 2 bases at V and 1 base at J, leaving 1 base unmatched. The CDR3 region is CASSYGTSGSYEQYF. DNA for the CDR3: TGTGCCAGCAGTTACGGGACTAGCGGTTCCTACGAGCAGTACTTC.

This chain joins TRBV2 and TRBJ1-5; TRBD1 matches 8 bases. With V trimmed by 6 bases and J by 3 bases, 7 bases remained unmatched. This CDR3 has 15 residues. The germline V gene has CDR1 SNHLY and CDR2 FYNNEI. CDR3 bases: TGTGCCAGCAGACCAGGGGGCAGTTCCAATCAGCCCCAGCATTTT. Translating it yields CASRPGGSSNQPQHF.

The genes are TRBV28 and TRBJ2-7; D not certain. CDR1 and CDR2 from the germline V gene are MDHEN and SYDVKM. The CDR3 totals 13 residues. V was cut by 4 bases and J by 6 bases, with 13 bases left in between. The CDR3 loop reads CASSSPQDFEQYF. CDR3 in DNA: TGTGCCAGCAGTTCCCCGCAGGATTTCGAGCAGTACTTC.

The rearrangement uses TRBV6-4 and TRBJ2-6; the D gene is possibly TRBD1 (6 bases). V shed 3 bases and J shed 0 bases, with 6 bases lying between them. This CDR3 region has 15 residues. Looked up from germline, CDR1 is MRHNA and CDR2 is SNTAGT. The CDR3 region is CASSEDSSGANVLTF. CDR3 DNA: TGTGCCAGCAGTGAGGACAGCTCTGGGGCCAACGTCCTGACTTTC.

The chain employs TRBV5-6 and TRBJ2-5; 8 bases line up with TRBD2. Per the germline V gene, CDR1 is SGHDT and CDR2 is YYEEEE. CDR3 size: 13 residues. J lost 8 bases, V lost 4 bases, and 7 bases had no gene match. The CDR3 sequence is CASSKVAGPTQYF. CDR3 in DNA: TGTGCCAGCAGCAAGGTAGCGGGACCCACCCAGTACTTC.

This sequence joins TRBV15 and TRBJ1-2, with D possibly TRBD1 on 6 matching bases. Deletions cut 5 bases from V and 3 bases from J, with 28 bases between. The CDR3 spans 19 residues. CDR1 is LNHNV, CDR2 YYDKDF, per germline (reference sequence). CDR3: CATSSRAPLLGGSDYGYTF. CDR3 DNA: TGTGCCACCAGCTCCCGAGCCCCGTTATTAGGGGGATCGGACTATGGCTACACCTTC.